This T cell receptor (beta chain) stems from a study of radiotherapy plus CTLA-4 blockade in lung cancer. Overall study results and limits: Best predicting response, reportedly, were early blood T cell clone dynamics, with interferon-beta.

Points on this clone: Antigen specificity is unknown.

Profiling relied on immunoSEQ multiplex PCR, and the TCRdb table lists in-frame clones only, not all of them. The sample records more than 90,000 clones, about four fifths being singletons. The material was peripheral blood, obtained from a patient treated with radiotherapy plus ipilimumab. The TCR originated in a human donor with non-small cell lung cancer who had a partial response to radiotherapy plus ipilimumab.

The CDR3 reads CAWRAYGGTGELFF. CDR3 in DNA: TGTGCCTGGAGAGCTTACGGGGGCACCGGGGAGCTGTTTTTT. The chain links TRBV30 to TRBJ2-2, with a tentative D call TRBD2 (6 bases). The CDR3 is 14 residues long. CDR1 and CDR2 from the germline V gene are GTSNPN and SVGIG (reference sequence). V gave up 3 bases and J gave up 4 bases, with 12 bases separating them.